The entry below gives a single TCR beta chain sequence along with its context. Data came from immunoSEQ multiplex PCR; TCRdb stores just in-frame clones and leaves some out. The sample lists 200,000 to 300,000 clones; around nine tenths were seen once. Trimming shortened V by 5 bases and J by 6 bases, and 10 bases separated the two germline ends. The CDR3 loop spans 13 amino acids. This entry comes from a study of blood T cell repertoires in COVID-19. Seattle participants joined during active infection and were tracked over time. This chain uses TRBV12-3 or TRBV12-4 with TRBJ2-2, with a tentative D call TRBD2 (6 bases). The source is a woman aged 60-70 years with COVID-19, enrolled during active disease. The sample was peripheral blood. CDR3 in DNA: TGTGCCAGCAGTGCAGCTAGCGCCGGGGAGCTGTTTTTT. Its translation: CASSAASAGELFF.